This T cell receptor beta chain derives from a study of blood T cells in healthy people across ages. The study, taken as a whole, reports: When set beside aged donors, long-lived donors presented more naive CD4+ cells and higher diversity. Investigators treated diversity estimates from one million T cells as underestimates.

Only a few counts were recorded for this clonotype. Its antigen is as yet unknown. Through a sample-barcoded 5' primer and a J-beta primer mix, a second PCR was run for about 6 to 11 cycles. Each cDNA molecule carried a tag from a template-switch adaptor that contained 12 random nucleotides. One entry per CDR3 protein, called by TCRdb with MiXCR from the 5' RACE reads. The table shows hundreds of thousands of distinct CDR3 sequences, with over 40% occurring only once. Sequenced sample: blood. The sequence was collected from a woman at least 80 years old in good health.

Here the CDR3 reads CASSFTAAGQGGAFF. CDR3 DNA: TGTGCCAGCTCGTTTACGGCCGCAGGGCAAGGGGGAGCTTTCTTT. The V and J genes are TRBV18 and TRBJ1-1; D perhaps matches TRBD1 (6 bases). The CDR3 is made up of 15 amino acids. V lost 6 bases, J lost 10 bases, and 24 bases lay in between. Germline loops: CDR1 KGHSH, CDR2 LQKENI.